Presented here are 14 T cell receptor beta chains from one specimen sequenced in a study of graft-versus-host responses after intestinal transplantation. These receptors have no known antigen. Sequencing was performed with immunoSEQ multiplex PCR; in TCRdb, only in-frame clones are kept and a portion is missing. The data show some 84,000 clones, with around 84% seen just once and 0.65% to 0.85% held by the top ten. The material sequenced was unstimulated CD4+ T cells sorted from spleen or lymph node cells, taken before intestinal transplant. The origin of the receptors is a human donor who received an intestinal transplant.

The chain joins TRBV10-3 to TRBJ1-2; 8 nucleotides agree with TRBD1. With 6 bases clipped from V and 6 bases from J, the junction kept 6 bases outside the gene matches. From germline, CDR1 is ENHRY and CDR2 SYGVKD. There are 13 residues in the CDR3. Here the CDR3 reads CAIRPTGADGYTF. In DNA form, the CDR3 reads TGTGCCATCAGACCGACAGGGGCCGATGGCTACACCTTC.

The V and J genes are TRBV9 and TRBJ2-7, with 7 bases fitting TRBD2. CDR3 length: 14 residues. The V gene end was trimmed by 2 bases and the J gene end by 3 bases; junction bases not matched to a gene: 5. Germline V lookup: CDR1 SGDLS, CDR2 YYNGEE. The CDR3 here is CASSVEWTSYEQYF. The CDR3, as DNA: TGTGCCAGCAGCGTCGAATGGACTAGCTACGAGCAGTACTTC.

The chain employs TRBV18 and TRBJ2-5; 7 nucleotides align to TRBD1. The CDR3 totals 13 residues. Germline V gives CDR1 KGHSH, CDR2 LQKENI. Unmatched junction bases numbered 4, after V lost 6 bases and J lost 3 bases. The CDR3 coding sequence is TGTGCCAGCTCGGACGGACAGGAAGAGACCCAGTACTTC. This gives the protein CASSDGQEETQYF. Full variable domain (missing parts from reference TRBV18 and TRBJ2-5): NAGVMQNPRHLVRRRGQEARLRCSPMKGHSHVYWYRQLPEEGLKFMVYLQKENIIDESGMPKERFSAEFPKEGPSILRIQQVVRGDSAAYFCASSDGQEETQYFGPGTRLLVL.

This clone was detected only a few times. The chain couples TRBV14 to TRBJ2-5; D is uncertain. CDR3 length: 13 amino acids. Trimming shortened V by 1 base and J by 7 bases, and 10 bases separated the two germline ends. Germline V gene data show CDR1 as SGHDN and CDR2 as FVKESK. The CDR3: CASSQASTWTQYF. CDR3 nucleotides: TGTGCCAGCAGCCAAGCTTCTACTTGGACCCAGTACTTC.

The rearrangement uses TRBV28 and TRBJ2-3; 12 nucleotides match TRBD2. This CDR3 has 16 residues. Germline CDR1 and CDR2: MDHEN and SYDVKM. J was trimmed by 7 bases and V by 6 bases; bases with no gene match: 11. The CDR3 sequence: CASSHPTSGRRYTQYF. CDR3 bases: TGTGCCAGCAGCCACCCGACTAGCGGGAGACGTTATACGCAGTATTTT. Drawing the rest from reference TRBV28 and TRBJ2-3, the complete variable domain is DVKVTQSSRYLVKRTGEKVFLECVQDMDHENMFWYRQDPGLGLRLIYFSYDVKMKEKGDIPEGYSVSREKKERFSLILESASTNQTSMYLCASSHPTSGRRYTQYFGPGTRLTVL.

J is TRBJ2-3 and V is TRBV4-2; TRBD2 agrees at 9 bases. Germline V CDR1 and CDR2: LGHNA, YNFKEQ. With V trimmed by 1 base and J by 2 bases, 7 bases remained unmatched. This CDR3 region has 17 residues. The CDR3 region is CASSQVTAGGPTDTQYF. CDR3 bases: TGTGCCAGCAGCCAAGTCACAGCGGGGGGACCCACAGATACGCAGTATTTT.

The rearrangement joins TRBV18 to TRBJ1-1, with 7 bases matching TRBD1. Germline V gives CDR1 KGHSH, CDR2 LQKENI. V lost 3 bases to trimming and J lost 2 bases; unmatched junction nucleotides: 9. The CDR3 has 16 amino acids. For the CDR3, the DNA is TGTGCCAGCTCACCGCAGAACACAGGGGCAAACACTGAAGCTTTCTTT. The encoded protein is CASSPQNTGANTEAFF.

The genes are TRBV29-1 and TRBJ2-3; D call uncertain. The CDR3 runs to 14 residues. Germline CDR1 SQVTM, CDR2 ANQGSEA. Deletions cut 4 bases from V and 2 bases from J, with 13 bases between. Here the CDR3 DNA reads TGCAGCGTTGGGGTAGCTGCGGTCACAGATACGCAGTATTTT. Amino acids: CSVGVAAVTDTQYF.

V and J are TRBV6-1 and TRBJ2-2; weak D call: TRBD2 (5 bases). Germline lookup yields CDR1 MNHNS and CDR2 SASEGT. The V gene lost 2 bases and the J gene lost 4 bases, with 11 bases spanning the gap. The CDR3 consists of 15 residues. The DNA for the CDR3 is TGTGCCAGCAGTGAAAAAAATCGGGGCACCGGGGAGCTGTTTTTT. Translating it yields CASSEKNRGTGELFF.

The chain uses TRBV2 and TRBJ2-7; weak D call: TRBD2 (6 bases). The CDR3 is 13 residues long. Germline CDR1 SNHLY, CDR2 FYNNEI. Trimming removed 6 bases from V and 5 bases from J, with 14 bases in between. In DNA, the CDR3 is TGTGCCAGCAGCCGGGACTCTGCCAACGAGCAGTACTTC. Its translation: CASSRDSANEQYF. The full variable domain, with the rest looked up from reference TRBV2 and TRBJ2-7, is EPEVTQTPSHQVTQMGQEVILRCVPISNHLYFYWYRQILGQKVEFLVSFYNNEISEKSEIFDDQFSVERPDGSNFTLKIRSTKLEDSAMYFCASSRDSANEQYFGPGTRLTVT.

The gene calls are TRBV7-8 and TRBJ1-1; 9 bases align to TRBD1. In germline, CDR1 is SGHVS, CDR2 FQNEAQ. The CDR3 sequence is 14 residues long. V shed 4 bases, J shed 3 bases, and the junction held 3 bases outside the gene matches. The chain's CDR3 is CASSSDRGDTEAFF. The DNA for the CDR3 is TGTGCCAGCAGCTCGGACAGGGGCGACACTGAAGCTTTCTTT. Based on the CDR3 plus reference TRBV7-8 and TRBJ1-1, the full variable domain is GAGVSQSPRYKVAKRGQDVALRCDPISGHVSLFWYQQALGQGPEFLTYFQNEAQLDKSGLPSDRFFAERPEGSVSTLKIQRTQQEDSAVYLCASSSDRGDTEAFFGQGTRLTVV.

The CDR3: CASKHSDRAHEQFF. CDR3 in DNA: TGTGCCAGCAAGCACTCGGACAGGGCGCATGAGCAGTTCTTC. This chain joins TRBV6-6 and TRBJ2-1, with 8 bases aligning to TRBD1. After removal of 7 bases from V and 8 bases from J, the junction contained 10 bases not matched to a gene. Germline V CDR1 and CDR2: MNHNY, SVGAGI (reference sequence). This CDR3 is built from 14 residues.

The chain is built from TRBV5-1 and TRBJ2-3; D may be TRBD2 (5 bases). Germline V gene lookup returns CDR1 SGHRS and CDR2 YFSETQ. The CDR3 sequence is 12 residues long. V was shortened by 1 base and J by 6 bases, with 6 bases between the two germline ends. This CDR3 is CASSLTGDTQYF. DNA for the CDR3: TGCGCCAGCAGCTTGACGGGGGATACGCAGTATTTT.

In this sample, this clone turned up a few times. Here the CDR3 DNA reads TGTGCCACCAGCAGAGATCCCACGGGACAGAATGAGCAGTTCTTC. This encodes CATSRDPTGQNEQFF. The chain carries TRBV15 and TRBJ2-1, with 7 bases identical to TRBD1. The CDR3 contains 15 residues. Trimming cost V 0 bases and J 7 bases; bases outside gene matches: 6. Germline loops: CDR1 LNHNV, CDR2 YYDKDF (reference sequence).